This TCR beta chain was retrieved from a study of response to subunit inactivated influenza vaccine. Study findings and constraints: Seasonal influenza vaccination, on each occasion, was suggested by the authors to recruit few new T cells.

This clonotype was counted ten times or more. Its specificity is not known. TCRdb analysed the RT-PCR reads with MiXCR anew, one entry per CDR3 protein. Of fewer than 600,000 distinct CDR3 sequences in the sample, approximately 7.8% were seen once. Specimen: PBMCs from blood, collected around 25 months after vaccination. This TCR was recovered from a man between 50 and 70 years old who received an inactivated influenza vaccine.

The CDR3 protein is CASSDTYGYTF. DNA of the CDR3: TGTGCCAGCAGCGACACTTATGGCTACACCTTC. The chain links TRBV3-1 to TRBJ1-2; no definite D call. Trimming stripped 5 bases from V and 5 bases from J, with 6 bases between. The germline V gene has CDR1 LGHDT and CDR2 YNNKEL (reference sequence). This CDR3 comprises 11 residues.